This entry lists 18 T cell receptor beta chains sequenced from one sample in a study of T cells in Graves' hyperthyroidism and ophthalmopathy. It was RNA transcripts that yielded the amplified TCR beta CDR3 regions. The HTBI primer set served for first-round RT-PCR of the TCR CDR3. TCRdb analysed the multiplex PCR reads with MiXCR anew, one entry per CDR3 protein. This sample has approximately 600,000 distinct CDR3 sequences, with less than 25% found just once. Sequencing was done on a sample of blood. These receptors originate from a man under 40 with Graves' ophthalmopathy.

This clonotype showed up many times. The CDR3 sequence: CASALPGWDTEAFF. The CDR3 coding sequence is TGTGCGTCGGCCTTACCAGGGTGGGACACTGAAGCTTTCTTT. The V gene is TRBV2, the J gene TRBJ1-1, with D maybe TRBD1 (5 bases). The CDR3 length is 14 residues. Germline assignment: CDR1 SNHLY and CDR2 FYNNEI.

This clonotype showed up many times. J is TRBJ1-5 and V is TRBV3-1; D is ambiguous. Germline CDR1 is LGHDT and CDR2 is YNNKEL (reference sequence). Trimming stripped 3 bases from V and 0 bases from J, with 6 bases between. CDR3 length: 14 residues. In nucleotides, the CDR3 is TGTGCCAGCAGCCAGTCCGGTAGCAATCAGCCCCAGCATTTT. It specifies CASSQSGSNQPQHF.

CDR3 residues: CASSGGTGSWGYTF. CDR3 nucleotides: TGCGCCAGCAGCGGAGGGACAGGGAGTTGGGGCTACACCTTC. The chain is built from TRBV5-1 and TRBJ1-2; 9 bases agree with TRBD1. The V segment lost 4 bases and the J segment 8 bases; nucleotides outside the gene matches: 9. Germline-derived CDR1 and CDR2 are SGHRS and YFSETQ. CDR3 size: 14 residues. Full variable domain (missing parts from reference TRBV5-1 and TRBJ1-2): KAGVTQTPRYLIKTRGQQVTLSCSPISGHRSVSWYQQTPGQGLQFLFEYFSETQRNKGNFPGRFSGRQFSNSRSEMNVSTLELGDSALYLCASSGGTGSWGYTFGSGTRLTVV.

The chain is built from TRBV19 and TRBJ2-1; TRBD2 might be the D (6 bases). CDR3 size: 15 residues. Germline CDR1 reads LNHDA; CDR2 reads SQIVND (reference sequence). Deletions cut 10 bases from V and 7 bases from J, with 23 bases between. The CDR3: CATSSRGTVLNEQFF. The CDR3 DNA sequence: TGTGCCACCTCAAGTAGAGGGACTGTCTTGAATGAGCAGTTCTTC.

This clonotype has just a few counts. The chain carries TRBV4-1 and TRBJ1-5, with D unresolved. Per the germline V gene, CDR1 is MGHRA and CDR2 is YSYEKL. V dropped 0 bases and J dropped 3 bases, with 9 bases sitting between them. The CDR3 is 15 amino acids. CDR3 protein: CASSQETGYNQPQHF. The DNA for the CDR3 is TGCGCCAGCAGCCAAGAAACGGGGTACAATCAGCCCCAGCATTTT.

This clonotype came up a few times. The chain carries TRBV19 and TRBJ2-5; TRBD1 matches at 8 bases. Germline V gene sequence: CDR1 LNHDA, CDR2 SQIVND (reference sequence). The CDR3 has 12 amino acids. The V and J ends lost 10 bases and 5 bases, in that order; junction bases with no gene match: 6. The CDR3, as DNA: TGTGCCACCACAGGGGGGTCGGAGACCCAGTACTTC. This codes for CATTGGSETQYF.

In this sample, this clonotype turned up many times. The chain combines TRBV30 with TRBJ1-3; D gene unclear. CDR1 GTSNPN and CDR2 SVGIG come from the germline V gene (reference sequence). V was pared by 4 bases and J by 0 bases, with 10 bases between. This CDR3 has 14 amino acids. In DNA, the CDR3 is TGTGCCTGGATCTCGGGGAGCTCTGGAAACACCATATATTTT. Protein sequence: CAWISGSSGNTIYF.

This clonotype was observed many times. The CDR3 is CASSEGSGETQYF. The CDR3 bases are TGTGCCAGCAGTGAGGGCAGCGGGGAGACCCAGTACTTC. J is TRBJ2-5 and V is TRBV2, with D perhaps matching TRBD2 (6 bases). The CDR3 totals 13 residues. Looked up from germline, CDR1 is SNHLY and CDR2 is FYNNEI. V dropped 3 bases and J dropped 5 bases, with 10 bases sitting between them.

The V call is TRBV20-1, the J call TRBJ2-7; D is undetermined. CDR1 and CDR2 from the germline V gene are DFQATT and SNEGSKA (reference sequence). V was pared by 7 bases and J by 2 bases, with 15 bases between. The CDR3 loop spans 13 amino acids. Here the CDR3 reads CSGKVGSAYEQYF. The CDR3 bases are TGCAGTGGGAAGGTGGGCAGTGCCTACGAGCAGTACTTC.

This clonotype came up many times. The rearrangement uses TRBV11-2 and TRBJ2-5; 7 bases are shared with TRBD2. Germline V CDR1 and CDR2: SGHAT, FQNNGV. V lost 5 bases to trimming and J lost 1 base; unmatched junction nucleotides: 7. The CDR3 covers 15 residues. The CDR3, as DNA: TGTGCCAGCAGCCCTTTAGCGGGTCCCCAAGAGACCCAGTACTTC. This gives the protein CASSPLAGPQETQYF.

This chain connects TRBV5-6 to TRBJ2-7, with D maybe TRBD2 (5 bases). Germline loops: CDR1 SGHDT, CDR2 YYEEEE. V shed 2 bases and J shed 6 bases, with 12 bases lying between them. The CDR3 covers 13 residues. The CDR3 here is CASSLIAAGEQYF. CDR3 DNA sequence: TGTGCCAGCAGCTTAATCGCCGCGGGCGAGCAGTACTTC. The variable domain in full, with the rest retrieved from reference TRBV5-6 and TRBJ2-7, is DAGVTQSPTHLIKTRGQQVTLRCSPKSGHDTVSWYQQALGQGPQFIFQYYEEEERQRGNFPDRFSGHQFPNYSSELNVNALLLGDSALYLCASSLIAAGEQYFGPGTRLTVT.

CDR3 nucleotide sequence: TGTGCCAGCACCCTAAGCGGGGGATTGAACAATGAGCAGTTCTTC. This translates into CASTLSGGLNNEQFF. V usage is TRBV6-2 or TRBV6-3 and J usage is TRBJ2-1; 8 positions match TRBD2. V dropped 7 bases and J dropped 5; count of bases not matched to a gene: 10. The CDR3 spans 15 residues. Germline CDR1 is MNHEY and CDR2 is SVGEGT.

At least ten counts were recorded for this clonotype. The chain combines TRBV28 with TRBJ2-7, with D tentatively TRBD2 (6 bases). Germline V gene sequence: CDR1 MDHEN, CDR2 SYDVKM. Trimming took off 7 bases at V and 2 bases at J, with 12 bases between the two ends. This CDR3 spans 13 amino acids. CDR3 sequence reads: CASTRESTYEQYF. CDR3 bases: TGTGCCAGCACTCGGGAGAGCACCTACGAGCAGTACTTC.

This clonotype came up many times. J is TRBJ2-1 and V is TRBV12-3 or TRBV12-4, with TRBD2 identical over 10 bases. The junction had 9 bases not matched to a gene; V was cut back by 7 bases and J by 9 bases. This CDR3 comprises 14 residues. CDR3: CASTRAGGRPEQFF. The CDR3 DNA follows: TGTGCCAGCACTAGAGCGGGAGGGCGGCCTGAGCAGTTCTTC.

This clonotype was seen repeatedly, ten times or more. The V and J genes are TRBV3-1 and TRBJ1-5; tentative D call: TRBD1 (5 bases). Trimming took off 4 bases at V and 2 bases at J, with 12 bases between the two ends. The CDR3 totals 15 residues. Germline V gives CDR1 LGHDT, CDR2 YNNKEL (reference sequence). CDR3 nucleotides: TGTGCCAGCAGCCCCCAGGGTAATGGCAATCAGCCCCAGCATTTT. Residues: CASSPQGNGNQPQHF.

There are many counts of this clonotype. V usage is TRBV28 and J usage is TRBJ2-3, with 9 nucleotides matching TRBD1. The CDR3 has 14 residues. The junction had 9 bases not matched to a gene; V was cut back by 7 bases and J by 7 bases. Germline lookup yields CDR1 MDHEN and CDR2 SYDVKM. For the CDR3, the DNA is TGTGCCAGCATCTCGGGACAGGGTCCGTATACGCAGTATTTT. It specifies CASISGQGPYTQYF.

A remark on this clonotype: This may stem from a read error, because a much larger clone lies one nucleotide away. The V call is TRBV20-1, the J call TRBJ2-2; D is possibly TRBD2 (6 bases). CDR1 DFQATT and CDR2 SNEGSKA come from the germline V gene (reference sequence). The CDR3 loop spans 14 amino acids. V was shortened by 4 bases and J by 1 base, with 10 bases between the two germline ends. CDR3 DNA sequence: TGCAGTGCTAACACGGGAGTGAACACCGGGGAGCTGTTTTTT. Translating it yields CSANTGVNTGELFF.

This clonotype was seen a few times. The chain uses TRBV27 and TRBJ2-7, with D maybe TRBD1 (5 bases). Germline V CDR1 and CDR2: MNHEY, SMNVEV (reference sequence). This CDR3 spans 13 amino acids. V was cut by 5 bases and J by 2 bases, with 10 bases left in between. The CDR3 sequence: CASSPSQAYEQYF. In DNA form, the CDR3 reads TGTGCCAGCAGTCCCTCACAGGCCTACGAGCAGTACTTC.